The source of this T cell receptor beta chain is a study of T-cell memory formation after mild COVID-19. Study at large: TCR clusters were mostly confined to one donor each. Study findings and constraints: Nothing confirmed that second-wave clones peaking on day 37 were specific for SARS-CoV-2. CD4+ bias marked clones expanding day 15 to 37, unlike balanced contracting clones.

Germline V CDR1 and CDR2: ENHRY, SYGVKD. The CDR3 runs 12 residues. Sample barcodes and UMIs were carried by the TCR alpha and TCR beta cDNA libraries that 5'RACE generated with constant-segment primers. Via MiXCR, TCRdb re-called the 5' RACE reads, giving one row per CDR3 protein. The table lists 430,000 or so distinct CDR3 sequences, roughly 23% of them singletons, with around 13% in the top ten. This clonotype was counted only a few times. Its antigen is unidentified. A junction end diverges from the germline sequence, so it may reflect a read error. The genes are TRBV10-3 and TRBJ1-2, with 7 bases fitting TRBD1. The specimen was PBMCs or a T cell subset sorted from them (not recorded which). The clonotype originates from an adult woman who had mild COVID-19 (a few samples of this study predate the infection). Cell type and time point are not known. CDR3 in DNA: TGTGCCATTCGAAGGGACAGAGGAAATGGATTCTTC. Translation: CAIRRDRGNGFF.